The present T cell receptor beta chain was sequenced within a study of blood T cells in healthy people across ages. With V trimmed by 6 bases and J by 2 bases, 9 bases remained unmatched. Germline V lookup: CDR1 SEHNR, CDR2 FQNEAQ (reference sequence). The CDR3 has 16 residues. This clonotype was counted between two and nine times. It was with a sample-barcoded 5' primer and a J-beta primer mix that a second PCR of roughly 6 to 11 cycles was run. Each single sample gave us at least 2.5 million CDR3-containing paired-end reads. TCRdb called the 5' RACE reads again in MiXCR, with one record for every CDR3 protein. The table lists about 930,000 distinct CDR3 sequences, roughly 28% of them singletons. The sample was also linked to a second study, of T cells of mothers and their children. As that report states: The cDNA synthesis received all extracted RNA, at around 1.5 ug per 15 ul.

This chain connects TRBV7-9 to TRBJ2-3, with TRBD2 matching over 9 bases. The sequence was collected from a woman aged 40-49 years in good health. Sequenced: blood. CDR3 protein: CASRSSLAGLTDTQYF. CDR3 coding DNA: TGTGCCAGCAGGTCTTCTCTAGCGGGGCTCACAGATACGCAGTATTTT.